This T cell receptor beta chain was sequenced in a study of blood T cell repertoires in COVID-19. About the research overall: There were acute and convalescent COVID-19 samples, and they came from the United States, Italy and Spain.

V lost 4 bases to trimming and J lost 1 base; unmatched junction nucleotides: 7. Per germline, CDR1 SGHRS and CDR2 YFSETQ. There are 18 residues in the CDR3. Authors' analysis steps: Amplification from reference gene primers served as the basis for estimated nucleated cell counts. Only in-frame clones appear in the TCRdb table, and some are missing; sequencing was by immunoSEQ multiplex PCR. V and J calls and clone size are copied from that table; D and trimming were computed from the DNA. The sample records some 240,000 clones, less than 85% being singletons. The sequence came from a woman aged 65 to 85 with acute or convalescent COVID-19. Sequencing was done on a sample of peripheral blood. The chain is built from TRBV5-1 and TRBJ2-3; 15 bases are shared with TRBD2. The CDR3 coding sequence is TGCGCCAGCAGCCTCGGACTAGCGGGGGGGTTGGGCACAGATACGCAGTATTTT. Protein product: CASSLGLAGGLGTDTQYF.